This T cell receptor beta chain was captured in a study of neurological immune-mediated disorders. Study-wide results and limits: In HTLV-1-associated myelopathy, TCR clonal expansion was greatest, whereas multiple sclerosis had the least, falling below healthy controls. CDR3 amino acid sequences found in expanded clones were never shared across subjects, suggesting private repertoires in all groups.

Note on this clonotype: The antigen is not known. The junction shows a germline mismatch at one end, possibly a read error.

TCRdb recomputed calls from the 5' RACE reads with MiXCR, one row per CDR3 protein. Of 50,000 to 70,000 distinct CDR3 sequences in the sample, 9.5% to 15% were seen once. Germline V gene sequence: CDR1 SGHRS, CDR2 YFSETQ. The CDR3 sequence is 14 residues long. The chain is built from TRBV5-1 and TRBJ2-3, with D uncertain. Source material: PBMCs. The TCR originated in a woman aged 60-75 years with HTLV-1-associated myelopathy (HAM/TSP). The CDR3 spells CASSFDRPIDTQYF. CDR3 DNA: TGCGCCAGTAGCTTCGATCGGCCCATAGATACGCAGTATTTT.